This passage covers 17 T cell receptor beta chains from one sample sequenced in a study of shared clonotypes between healthy human individuals. Data came from immunoSEQ multiplex PCR; TCRdb stores just in-frame clones and leaves some out. The sample lists 850,000 to 1,200,000 clones, 75% occurring once. Source material: memory CD4+ T cells sorted from blood. Subset meaning: CD45RA-negative fraction. These receptors were collected from a man aged 18 to 29 in good health.

This chain joins TRBV18 and TRBJ1-5, with 8 nucleotides matching TRBD1. Germline V gives CDR1 KGHSH, CDR2 LQKENI. CDR3 length: 17 residues. Trimming at V came to 3 bases and at J to 2 bases, leaving 9 bases not matched to a gene. CDR3 residues: CASSPQTGGAGNQPQHF. CDR3 nucleotide sequence: TGTGCCAGCTCACCCCAAACAGGGGGTGCGGGCAATCAGCCCCAGCATTTT.

The V gene is TRBV30, the J gene TRBJ1-1; D gene ambiguous. The CDR3 is 13 amino acids. V was pared by 5 bases and J by 4 bases, with 14 bases between. Germline CDR1 reads GTSNPN; CDR2 reads SVGIG (reference sequence). CDR3 protein: CAWVFQSGTEAFF. The CDR3, as DNA: TGTGCCTGGGTCTTCCAGTCCGGCACTGAAGCTTTCTTT.

The rearrangement links TRBV7-2 to TRBJ2-2; D perhaps matches TRBD2 (5 bases). Germline assignment: CDR1 SGHTA and CDR2 FQGNSA. CDR3 length equals 15 residues. Trimming left V 0 bases short and J 5 bases short, with 10 bases between. CDR3 loop: CASSLAISGTGELFF. The CDR3 DNA reads as TGTGCCAGCAGCTTAGCAATTTCGGGGACCGGGGAGCTGTTTTTT. Combining the CDR3 with reference TRBV7-2 and TRBJ2-2 gives the whole variable domain GAGVSQSPSNKVTEKGKDVELRCDPISGHTALYWYRQSLGQGLEFLIYFQGNSAPDKSGLPSDRFSAERTGGSVSTLTIQRTQQEDSAVYLCASSLAISGTGELFFGEGSRLTVL.

There are a few counts of this clone. This chain links TRBV11-2 with TRBJ2-5; D might be TRBD2 (5 bases). CDR1 is SGHAT and CDR2 is FQNNGV in the germline V gene. The CDR3 runs to 13 residues. V lost 6 bases and J 0 bases, leaving 8 bases between the germline ends. The CDR3 DNA reads as TGTGCCAGCAGTCCGGGGTACCAAGAGACCCAGTACTTC. It yields the protein CASSPGYQETQYF.

The chain carries TRBV6-5 and TRBJ1-6, with D tentatively TRBD1 (5 bases). V was pared by 6 bases and J by 11 bases, with 20 bases between. The CDR3 totals 15 residues. The germline CDR1 and CDR2 sequences are MNHEY and SVGAGI. The CDR3 bases are TGTGCCAGCAGCCCCGTCGGGGGGAAGTTGACACCCCTCCACTTT. Protein product: CASSPVGGKLTPLHF.

The chain employs TRBV6-9 and TRBJ1-6; D is possibly TRBD1 (6 bases). The CDR3 loop spans 15 amino acids. V lost 3 bases and J lost 7, with 13 bases in between. The germline CDR1 and CDR2 sequences are MNHGY and SVAAGI. CDR3 coding DNA: TGTGCCAGCAGTTACGCGGACAGTCAGAATTCACCCCTCCACTTT. It specifies CASSYADSQNSPLHF.

The chain employs TRBV7-2 and TRBJ2-1, with 11 nucleotides matching TRBD1. J was trimmed by 5 bases and V by 5 bases; bases with no gene match: 11. The CDR3 extends over 17 amino acids. Germline CDR1 is SGHTA and CDR2 is FQGNSA. The CDR3 DNA sequence: TGTGCCAGCAGCCGAGTCGGGACAGGGGGAGGGAACAATGAGCAGTTCTTC. Translating gives CASSRVGTGGGNNEQFF.

The rearrangement uses TRBV5-4 and TRBJ1-2; 7 bases match TRBD1. There are 16 residues in the CDR3. Germline CDR1 SGHNT, CDR2 YYREEE (reference sequence). After removal of 5 bases from V and 4 bases from J, the junction contained 14 bases not matched to a gene. The CDR3 bases are TGTGCCAGCAGTTCCGACAGGGTTAGTCTGGGCTATGGCTACACCTTC. Translating it yields CASSSDRVSLGYGYTF.

This chain's CDR3 is CASSTGAGGPLRHWELFF. As DNA, the CDR3 is TGTGCCAGCAGCACGGGAGCGGGAGGGCCGTTAAGACACTGGGAGCTGTTTTTT. This chain connects TRBV11-2 to TRBJ2-2; 10 positions agree with TRBD2. The trim removed 5 bases at V and 9 bases at J, leaving 18 bases unmatched. The germline CDR1 and CDR2 sequences are SGHAT and FQNNGV. This CDR3 region has 18 residues.

Many counts were recorded for this clone. The chain carries TRBV10-1 and TRBJ2-7; D is undetermined. V lost 6 bases and J 6 bases, leaving 18 bases between the germline ends. This CDR3 contains 14 residues. The germline V gene encodes CDR1 WNHNN and CDR2 SYGVQD (reference sequence). The CDR3 nucleotides read TGCGCCAGCAGCCAGATACAGCAGGTTACCGAGCAGTACTTC. Translation: CASSQIQQVTEQYF.

This clone occurred once. The chain combines TRBV11-2 with TRBJ1-1; D is uncertain. Germline V gene sequence: CDR1 SGHAT, CDR2 FQNNGV. CDR3 length equals 12 residues. V lost 5 bases to trimming and J lost 7 bases, with 11 bases between them. As DNA, the CDR3 is TGTGCCAGCAGCCCACCGGGTTTTGAAGCTTTCTTT. Translated: CASSPPGFEAFF. Filled out from reference TRBV11-2 and TRBJ1-1, the complete variable domain reads EAGVAQSPRYKIIEKRQSVAFWCNPISGHATLYWYQQILGQGPKLLIQFQNNGVVDDSQLPKDRFSAERLKGVDSTLKIQPAKLEDSAVYLCASSPPGFEAFFGQGTRLTVV.

A note on this clone: This specimen includes other DNA sequences encoding the same CDR3. V is TRBV6-6 and J is TRBJ2-5; D remains unclear. CDR3 size: 12 residues. CDR1 and CDR2 from the germline V gene are MNHNY and SVGAGI (reference sequence). The V end lost 0 bases, the J end lost 3 bases, and 2 bases lay between the germline ends. CDR3 DNA: TGTGCCAGCAGTTACTCTAAAGAGACCCAGTACTTC. This codes for CASSYSKETQYF.

The J gene is TRBJ2-5, the V gene TRBV2; 9 bases align to TRBD2. Trimming at V came to 3 bases and at J to 5 bases, leaving 7 bases not matched to a gene. The length of the CDR3 is 15 residues. Germline V gene lookup returns CDR1 SNHLY and CDR2 FYNNEI. CDR3 bases: TGTGCCAGCAGTGATGAGCGGGGGGAGGGGGAGACCCAGTACTTC. As protein: CASSDERGEGETQYF. The full variable domain, completed using reference TRBV2 and TRBJ2-5, is EPEVTQTPSHQVTQMGQEVILRCVPISNHLYFYWYRQILGQKVEFLVSFYNNEISEKSEIFDDQFSVERPDGSNFTLKIRSTKLEDSAMYFCASSDERGEGETQYFGPGTRLLVL.

Remarks on this clone: Other nucleotide sequences from this sample produce the same CDR3. This sequence joins TRBV5-6 and TRBJ1-5; D is perhaps TRBD1 (5 bases). V was pared by 4 bases and J by 3 bases, with 8 bases between. Germline values: CDR1 SGHDT, CDR2 YYEEEE. The CDR3 loop spans 13 amino acids. Here the CDR3 reads CASSTGPNQPQHF. DNA of the CDR3: TGTGCCAGCAGCACGGGGCCCAATCAGCCCCAGCATTTT.

The rearrangement links TRBV14 to TRBJ1-2; D is unclear. The V gene lost 2 bases and the J gene lost 8 bases, with 12 bases spanning the gap. CDR3 size: 13 residues. CDR1 and CDR2 (germline): SGHDN, FVKESK. CDR3 in DNA: TGTGCCAGCAGCCAATCACGCGGGGTCGGCTACACCTTC. It specifies CASSQSRGVGYTF.

This clone was observed a handful of times. The rearrangement links TRBV7-8 to TRBJ1-6; maybe TRBD1 (5 bases). The V end was cut by 5 bases, the J end by 6 bases, with 14 bases between. Looked up from germline, CDR1 is SGHVS and CDR2 is FQNEAQ. The CDR3 runs 15 residues. The CDR3: CASSAPRGINSPLHF. In nucleotides, the CDR3 is TGTGCCAGCAGCGCCCCGCGGGGGATTAATTCACCCCTCCACTTT.

This clone was seen repeatedly, ten times or more. The rearrangement links TRBV6-6 to TRBJ1-2, with TRBD1 matching 7 bases. CDR1 and CDR2 from the germline V gene are MNHNY and SVGAGI (reference sequence). The CDR3 covers 13 residues. The V gene end was trimmed by 5 bases and the J gene end by 4 bases; junction bases not matched to a gene: 4. The CDR3 sequence is CASSRDSSYGYTF. The CDR3 nucleotides read TGTGCCAGCAGTCGGGACAGCTCCTATGGCTACACCTTC.